The 5 T cell receptor beta chains reported below all come from one sample, sequenced in a study of regulatory T cells in long-lasting Graves disease. Building of the TCR beta libraries involved iRepertoire HTBI primers and Arm-PCR of CDR3 regions. In TCRdb, the multiplex PCR reads were re-called with MiXCR into one record per CDR3 protein. Counted here are approximately 690,000 distinct CDR3 sequences, around 30% occurring once; the ten biggest clones make up about two fifths. Time point here: persistent/refractory GD, antithyroid drugs over 5 years with positive TRAb. PBMC RNA served as the TCR library source. Sequencing used peripheral blood mononuclear cells (PBMCs), obtained when the disease was refractory, from a patient treated with antithyroid drugs. These receptors were obtained from a female donor with Graves disease.

This clonotype was seen a few times. The V gene is TRBV10-2, the J gene TRBJ1-5; D remains ambiguous. The CDR3 loop spans 14 amino acids. Germline CDR1 reads WSHSY; CDR2 reads SAAADI. Trimming stripped 0 bases from V and 6 bases from J, with 9 bases between. Here the CDR3 reads CASSESTRSQPQHF. The CDR3 bases are TGCGCCAGCAGTGAGTCGACCAGGAGTCAGCCCCAGCATTTT.

Of note for this clonotype: A read error may be the cause here, since a much bigger clone is one base away. V gene TRBV11-3 combines with J gene TRBJ1-1; TRBD1 matches at 10 bases. Germline-derived CDR1 and CDR2 are SGHNT and YENEEA. CDR3 length equals 12 residues. CDR3 nucleotides: TGTGCCAGCAGCGTCAGGGACAGGGGTCTCTCTTTT. This translates into CASSVRDRGLSF.

The chain recombines TRBV12-3 or TRBV12-4 with TRBJ2-7; TRBD1 or TRBD2 may be the D gene (5 bases each). Deletions cut 6 bases from V and 1 base from J, with 19 bases between. This CDR3 comprises 16 residues. This chain's CDR3 is CASSPRGFPGSYEQYF. Written as DNA, the CDR3 is TGTGCCAGCAGCCCGAGGGGTTTTCCGGGTTCCTACGAGCAGTACTTC.

This clonotype turned up a few times. V and J are TRBV11-2 and TRBJ1-5, with TRBD1 as a possible D gene (6 bases). CDR3 length: 15 amino acids. V lost 2 bases, J lost 1 base, and 9 bases lay in between. The V gene's germline CDR1 is SGHAT and CDR2 FQNNGV. Written as DNA, the CDR3 is TGTGCCAGCAGCTTACTTCAGGGGAGCAATCAGCCCCAGCATTTT. Translated, it gives CASSLLQGSNQPQHF.

The rearrangement uses TRBV10-3 and TRBJ2-2, with TRBD1 identical over 9 bases. The CDR3 loop spans 15 amino acids. J gave up 7 bases and V 4 bases, and 7 bases lay outside the gene matches. In germline, CDR1 is ENHRY, CDR2 SYGVKD. The CDR3: CAISGGTGYGGELFF. CDR3 sequence (DNA): TGTGCCATCAGTGGTGGGACAGGGTATGGCGGGGAGCTGTTTTTT.